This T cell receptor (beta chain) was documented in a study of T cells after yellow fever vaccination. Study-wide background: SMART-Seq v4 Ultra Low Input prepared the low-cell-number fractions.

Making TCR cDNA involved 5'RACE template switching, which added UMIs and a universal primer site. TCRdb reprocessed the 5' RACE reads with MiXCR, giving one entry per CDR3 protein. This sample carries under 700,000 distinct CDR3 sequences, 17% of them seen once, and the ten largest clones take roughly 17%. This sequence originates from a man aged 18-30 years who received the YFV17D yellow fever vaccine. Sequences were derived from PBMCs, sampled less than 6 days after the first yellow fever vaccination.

The DNA for the CDR3 is TGTGCCAGCGTCGGCGGATTAGCGGGGGCCCAGTACTTC. This codes for CASVGGLAGAQYF. V usage is TRBV7-8 and J usage is TRBJ2-5; 9 positions match TRBD2. The CDR3 consists of 13 residues. J was trimmed by 9 bases and V by 8 bases; bases with no gene match: 10. Germline V lookup: CDR1 SGHVS, CDR2 FQNEAQ.